This T cell receptor (beta chain) was sequenced in a study of blood T cell repertoires in COVID-19. In the study overall: Samples came from the United States, Italy and Spain, spanning acute and convalescent COVID-19. The analysed material was cDNA or gDNA that came from T cells, B-cell-depleted T cells, or PBMCs.

V dropped 3 bases and J dropped 5 bases, with 16 bases sitting between them. From germline, CDR1 is LNHDA and CDR2 SQIVND (reference sequence). CDR3 length: 15 amino acids. The protocol was immunoSEQ multiplex PCR, while the TCRdb copy is restricted to in-frame clones and leaves out a portion. The sample holds 40,000 to 50,000 clones; less than 95% are singletons and the top ten take 5% to 6.5%. The source of this sequence is a man between 65 and 85 years old with acute or convalescent COVID-19. The rearrangement joins TRBV19 to TRBJ2-5, with D tentatively TRBD2 (6 bases). What was sequenced was peripheral blood. CDR3 residues: CASSMRSTGRETQYF. CDR3 DNA sequence: TGTGCCAGTAGTATGAGGTCGACGGGGAGGGAGACCCAGTACTTC.